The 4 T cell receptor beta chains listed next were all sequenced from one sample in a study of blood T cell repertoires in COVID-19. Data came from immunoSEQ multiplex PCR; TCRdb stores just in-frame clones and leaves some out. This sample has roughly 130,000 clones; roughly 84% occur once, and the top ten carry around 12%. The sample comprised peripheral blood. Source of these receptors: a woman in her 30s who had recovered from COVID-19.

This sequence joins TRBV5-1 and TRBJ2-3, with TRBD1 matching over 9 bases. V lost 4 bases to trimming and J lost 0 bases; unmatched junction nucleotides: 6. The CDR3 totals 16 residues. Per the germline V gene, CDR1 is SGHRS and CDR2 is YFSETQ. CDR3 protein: CASSLGTGTSTDTQYF. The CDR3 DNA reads TGCGCCAGCAGCCTCGGGACAGGGACTAGCACAGATACGCAGTATTTT.

The CDR3 coding sequence is TGTGCCAGCAGCGCCGCCAAGAGTCAGCCCCAGCATTTT. This codes for CASSAAKSQPQHF. The rearrangement links TRBV7-8 to TRBJ1-5, with no clear D. The CDR3 extends over 13 amino acids. CDR1 is SGHVS, CDR2 FQNEAQ, per germline. V was pared by 5 bases and J by 6 bases, with 11 bases between.

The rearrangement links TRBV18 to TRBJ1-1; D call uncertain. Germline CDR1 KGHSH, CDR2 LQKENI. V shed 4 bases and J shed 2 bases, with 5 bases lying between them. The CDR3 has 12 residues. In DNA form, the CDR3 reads TGTGCCAGCTCACGGGCAAACACTGAAGCTTTCTTT. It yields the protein CASSRANTEAFF.

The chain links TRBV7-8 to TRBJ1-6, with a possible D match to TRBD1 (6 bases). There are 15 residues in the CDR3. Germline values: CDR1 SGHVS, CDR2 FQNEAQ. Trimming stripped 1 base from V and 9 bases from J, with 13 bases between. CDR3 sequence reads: CASSLGDTAGSPLHF. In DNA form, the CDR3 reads TGTGCCAGCAGCTTAGGGGACACCGCCGGTTCACCCCTCCACTTT.